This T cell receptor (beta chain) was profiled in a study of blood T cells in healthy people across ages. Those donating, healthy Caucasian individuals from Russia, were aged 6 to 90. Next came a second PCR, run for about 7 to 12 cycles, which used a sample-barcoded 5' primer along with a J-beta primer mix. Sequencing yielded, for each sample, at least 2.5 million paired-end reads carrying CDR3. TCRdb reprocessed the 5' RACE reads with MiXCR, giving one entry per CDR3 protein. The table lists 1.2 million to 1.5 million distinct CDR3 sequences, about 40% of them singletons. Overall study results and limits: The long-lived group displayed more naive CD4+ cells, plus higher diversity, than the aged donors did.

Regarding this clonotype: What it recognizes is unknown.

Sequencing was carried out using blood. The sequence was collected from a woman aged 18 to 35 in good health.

The CDR3 DNA sequence: TGTGCCAGCAGTGAGCAGGGACCTAATTCACCCCTCCACTTT. Translating it yields CASSEQGPNSPLHF. The genes are TRBV25-1 and TRBJ1-6; TRBD1 might be the D (5 bases). The V end was cut by 3 bases, the J end by 6 bases, with 9 bases between. The germline gives CDR1 MGHDK, CDR2 SYGVNS. The CDR3 runs to 14 residues. The whole variable domain, remainder taken from reference TRBV25-1 and TRBJ1-6, is EADIYQTPRYLVIGTGKKITLECSQTMGHDKMYWYQQDPGMELHLIHYSYGVNSTEKGDLSSESTVSRIRTEHFPLTLESARPSHTSQYLCASSEQGPNSPLHFGNGTRLTVT.